Given below is one T cell receptor (beta chain) in context. Its antigen has not been determined. No base-level quality is on record; no much larger clone is a single base apart. Libraries were prepared through the immunoSEQ multiplex PCR assay. The multiplex PCR relied on a mix of 60 forward primers for TCR Vbeta segments and 13 reverse primers for TCR Jbeta segments. Amplification of the CDR3 region of rearranged TCR beta genes was performed with a multiplex PCR assay on genomic DNA. The Illumina HiSeq System was used to sequence the amplified TCR beta libraries as 87-base-pair reads. The published analysis was carried out like this. A later analysis counted approximately 76 million unique TCR beta chains across the approximately 700 repertoires, and some 11 million of these chains were shared by at least two donors. To remove PCR and sequencing errors, raw reads were error-corrected and collapsed into unique sequences using a nearest-neighbor algorithm that merged closely related sequences. V, D and J gene segments were assigned by aligning CDR3 sequences to IMGT reference sequences. For a sequence to be retained, at least a six-nucleotide match to both a V gene segment and a J gene segment was required. A rearrangement was called productive if the CDR3 had no stop codons and remained in frame with V and J, and every other rearrangement was called non-productive. CDR3 was defined according to IMGT convention as the region running from the second conserved V-encoded cysteine to the conserved J-encoded phenylalanine. In an earlier analysis of 550 to 650 of the donors, sequences lacking an unambiguous match to a single V gene segment were excluded. In an earlier analysis of a few hundred of the donors, V segments were called functional above 56.7% productive rearrangements and were called segregating when the between-donor standard deviation exceeded 5%. A statistical classification framework was built to diagnose cytomegalovirus status from the catalog of TCR beta chain sequences. A later analysis assigned V and J genes by comparing TCR nucleotide sequences with IMGT/GENE-DB human TR gene sequences. The TCRdist pipeline was used in a later analysis to assign CDR3 sequences and most-parsimonious VDJ recombination scenarios. A later analysis defined each TCR beta chain by its CDR3 amino acid sequence plus V-gene family, and excluded reads lacking a unique V-gene family. As a way to deal with suspected cross-contamination and a sequencing artifact, a later analysis dropped 640 or so nucleotide sequences that were highly shared and had low generation probability. In a later analysis, a clonal expansion index was calculated for each public chain from normalized within-repertoire ranks of inferred template counts. In a later analysis, generation probabilities were computed with a VDJ recombination model fitted to out-of-frame rearrangements, and the resulting probabilities were checked against IGoR. Hypergeometric tests were used in a later analysis to score TCR-TCR, TCR-HLA and TCR-CMV co-occurrence, with a repertoire-size bias correction applied to the TCR pairs. In a later analysis, false discovery rates were estimated by permuting HLA or CMV assignments 20 times. In a later analysis, co-occurring TCRs were grouped with DBSCAN, and TCRdist sequence similarity was added when clustering was performed within HLA-allele-positive subsets. Repertoires with fewer than 30,000 or more than 120,000 public chains were left out of co-occurrence clustering, as were a handful of repertoires with anomalous nucleotide sharing. Imported from immuneACCESS, the table was reduced by TCRdb to in-frame sequences with V and J called. These copies leave out some clones; in studies compared against another copy, an unresolved V gene accounts for under half, and the cause of the remainder is not known. Clonal size and the V and J genes are those of that table, whereas D and trimming came from the DNA. Present in this sample are about 150,000 clones, 72% of which were seen just once. The top ten hold roughly 4% of the sample.

The cohort consisted of 650 to 700 healthy bone marrow donors. All cohort members were sampled while nominally healthy, although unrecorded immune exposures were likely present. The donor tested CMV seropositive, placing the donor among the 290 or so seropositive members of the cohort. A peripheral blood sample was collected from each donor, and TCR beta sequencing was performed on peripheral blood mononuclear cells. The Qiagen DNeasy Blood Extraction Kit was used to extract genomic DNA from the blood cell samples. The CDR3 starts with the cysteine, ends with the phenylalanine, and has 15 residues. Only the CDR3 part of the read is kept: 45 bases, read in frame from the first base. V ends up 5 bases short and J 8 bases short, with an unmatched junction base count of 9. CDR1 and CDR2, looked up from the germline V gene, are KGHSH and LQKENI. This sample was taken from a study of cytomegalovirus exposure and HLA in healthy donors (TCRdb year 2017). A note on the overall study: According to an earlier analysis of 550 to 750 of the donors, 150 million to 200 million T cells yielded 117 million unique TCR beta sequences and approximately 280 Gb of sequence data. On average, roughly 240,000 unique TCR beta nucleotide sequences were sequenced per donor among some 420 genotyped donors of the cohort, with about 19% of those sequences being non-productive. In an earlier analysis of 587 of the donors, high-throughput TCR beta sequencing was used to judge whether each TCR beta V gene segment behaved as functional or pseudogenic. The study combined high-throughput TCR immunosequencing, statistical association of individual TCRs with disease status, and machine learning to predict cytomegalovirus infection status. Alongside the repertoire data, information on donor age, sex, ethnicity and CMV serostatus was compiled. A handful of DR-DQ haplotypes were handled as single units for association and clustering because linkage in the cohort was strong. An early release that covered fewer than 750 HLA-typed donors contained about 290 gigabases of sequencing data and 65 million to 100 million unique TCR sequences. Of the roughly 430 genotyped donors, over 70% fell in the genetic ancestry cluster associated with self-reported Caucasian donors. Along with the roughly 610-subject first cohort, a separate validation cohort of over a hundred different subjects was used. HLA typing covered class I and class II loci at four-digit resolution. The later analysis used no new phenotypic data to find candidate immune exposures, relying instead on TCR beta sequences and their occurrence across donors. The aim of the study was to test whether cataloging public T cell receptors could identify signatures of past pathogen exposure. Typing coverage varied by locus: about 629-630 donors for A, B, C, DRB1 and DQB1; about 520 for DQA1; around 570 for DPA1; roughly 470 for DPB1. All discovery cohort repertoires had been generated using a single sequencing platform. The study profiled the T cell repertoires of fewer than 850 subjects by immunosequencing and related them to cytomegalovirus serostatus. A later analysis re-analyzed previously published TCR beta repertoires from 550 to 700 donors and added high-resolution HLA genotyping to study TCR occurrence patterns. Genome-wide SNP genotypes for about 65% of the 666 donors were used in a later genetic analysis, which treated that subset as a discovery cohort.

General study outcomes and caveats: The 87-base-pair reads could not distinguish some IMGT-functional V segments, including TRBV6-2 and TRBV6-3, so those segments were excluded. A further reported finding was that TCR beta sequences accurately predicted the HLA-A and HLA-B alleles for most subjects in the first cohort. Because some donors lacked HLA typing at each locus, the association tests relied only on the typed subset. Linkage disequilibrium might explain the correlated functional status among segregating V segments, but an unknown experimental factor could not be excluded. A later analysis found that TCR association rates varied across HLA loci, with DRB1 alleles showing the most associated TCRs and HLA-C alleles the fewest. It was suggested by the authors that the approach could potentially be generalized to other disease states and immunological phenotypes. When HLA alleles, especially DR and DQ, strongly co-occurred, TCR associations were difficult to assign to individual alleles. Several of the top co-occurrence clusters appeared to be linked to parvovirus B19, influenza, CMV and Epstein-Barr virus, according to a later analysis. Sequencing depth was assumed to be roughly uniform across donors in the presence/absence analyses, though that assumption may not hold. CMV serostatus was the only immune exposure information available for the cohort. Most CMV-associated TCR beta chains appeared to be HLA-restricted in a later analysis, and the HLA associations seemed to be driven largely by CMV exposure. Across donors, most TCR sequences were observed very rarely, whereas some public TCRs were present in many individuals. In a later genetic analysis, a missense DCLRE1C variant was associated with V-gene and J-gene trimming of TCR beta chains, and the association was replicated in an independent cohort. A few of the identified cytomegalovirus-associated TCR beta chains were confirmed in vitro to be specific for cytomegalovirus antigens. The sequencing pipeline was judged likely to have produced a cluster of highly shared sequence variants as a technical artifact. A later analysis found that HLA-associated TCR beta chains were more clonally expanded and had lower generation probabilities than equally common non-associated chains. The study listed around 160 TCR beta chains as associated with cytomegalovirus. Cytomegalovirus status was reported to be diagnosed by the classifier with high specificity and sensitivity in both the original and validation cohorts. In an earlier analysis of some 540 of the donors, most TCR beta V segments appeared in productive rearrangements about 87% or about 30% of the time, broadly matching IMGT annotations. In a later genetic analysis, fewer N-insertions in productive TCRs were reported among donors in an Asian-associated ancestry cluster than the roughly 700-donor mean. The cohort was sequenced for TCR beta chains only, and without alpha or paired-chain data the features that could be detected were limited. At a false discovery rate of 0.05, a later analysis linked some 18,000 TCR beta sequences to specific HLA alleles. Because counts were too low, roughly 18 rarely observed V segments, including chromosome 9 orphons, were left out of the earlier analysis of approximately 500 of the donors.

Source material: PBMCs. The chain is made from TRBV18 and TRBJ2-1; TRBD2 matches 10 bases in the middle. This TCR came from a man in his fifties in good health and CMV-seropositive. The CDR3 has the sequence CASSGVAGGWDEQFF. The nucleotides read TGTGCCAGCTCAGGAGTAGCGGGAGGATGGGATGAGCAGTTCTTC.